This TCR beta chain stems from a study of technical replicates of blood from a handful of donors. Generated by immunoSEQ multiplex PCR, the TCRdb table keeps only in-frame clones and is missing some. Of approximately 15,000 clones listed, roughly 84% are singletons. V gave up 5 bases and J gave up 2 bases, with 15 bases separating them. The CDR3 covers 15 residues. Germline V lookup: CDR1 MDHEN, CDR2 SYDVKM. The V call is TRBV28, the J call TRBJ1-1, with a possible D match to TRBD1 (5 bases). The source material was PBMCs. This sequence originates from a human donor in good health. CDR3 sequence (DNA): TGTGCCAGCAGTCCTCCTGGGACTTTAAACACTGAAGCTTTCTTT. It encodes CASSPPGTLNTEAFF.